The sequence of this T cell receptor beta chain was determined in a study of T cell repertoires in cytomegalovirus infection. Study information: Public TCR beta signatures were indicative of both CMV infection and a matching HLA type.

Study-wide results and caveats: CMV-specific TCR beta clonotypes restricted by HLA-C were the ones dominating the ex vivo response. Identification of carriers of CMV plus the relevant HLA was performed using cumulative public TCR beta family frequency.

V was clipped by 5 bases and J by 0 bases, with 7 bases between them. This CDR3 has 13 residues. Per the germline V gene, CDR1 is MNHNS and CDR2 is SASEGT. TCRdb ran MiXCR on the reads and lists one entry per CDR3 protein. This sample has hundreds of thousands of distinct CDR3 sequences; roughly a quarter occur once, and the top ten carry 8%. This clonotype was picked up a small number of times. The antigen remains unidentified. V usage is TRBV6-1 and J usage is TRBJ1-2; D is unresolved. The clonotype originates from a human donor in good health (CMV status not recorded). Some clones in this sample may be carry-over from other donors' samples. Sequenced: CD8+ T cells from PBMCs. The CDR3: CASSSEANYGYTF. DNA of the CDR3: TGTGCCAGCAGTTCGGAAGCTAACTATGGCTACACCTTC.